This passage covers 21 T cell receptor beta chains from one sample sequenced in a study of blood T cell repertoires in COVID-19. Sequencing used immunoSEQ multiplex PCR; TCRdb keeps in-frame clones, though not all of them. The sample yields tens of thousands of clones, 80% to 90% seen once. Sequenced: peripheral blood. Receptors were obtained from a human donor in a cohort sampled during active COVID-19.

This chain uses TRBV11-1 with TRBJ2-3, with 7 nucleotides matching TRBD2. In germline, CDR1 is SGHAT, CDR2 FQDESV (reference sequence). V was clipped by 9 bases and J by 1 base; unmatched bases: 4. The CDR3 has 13 residues. CDR3 region: CASNRGGTDTQYF. The CDR3 DNA follows: TGTGCCAGTAATCGGGGGGGCACAGATACGCAGTATTTT.

The CDR3 loop is CASSLGGTSGETQYF. CDR3 in DNA: TGTGCCAGCAGCTTAGGGGGGACTAGCGGGGAGACCCAGTACTTC. The V call is TRBV11-2, the J call TRBJ2-5; 12 bases are a match to TRBD2. The length of the CDR3 is 15 residues. V lost 1 base and J lost 5; bases outside the gene matches: 2. CDR1 is SGHAT and CDR2 is FQNNGV in the germline V gene.

The chain employs TRBV12-3 or TRBV12-4 and TRBJ1-5; D not resolved. The CDR3 runs 13 residues. Trimming took 3 bases from V and 0 from J, leaving 3 bases between them. CDR3 sequence (DNA): TGTGCCAGCAGTTTTAATAGCAATCAGCCCCAGCATTTT. The encoded protein is CASSFNSNQPQHF.

The rearrangement uses TRBV4-2 and TRBJ2-1; 7 bases match TRBD2. CDR1 is LGHNA, CDR2 YNFKEQ, per germline. With 1 base clipped from V and 0 bases from J, the junction kept 3 bases outside the gene matches. The CDR3 covers 16 residues. CDR3 DNA sequence: TGTGCCAGCAGCCAAGTCGGCGGGAGCTCCTACAATGAGCAGTTCTTC. This encodes CASSQVGGSSYNEQFF.

This chain uses TRBV5-1 with TRBJ2-5; D not certain. This CDR3 contains 14 residues. Germline V gene data show CDR1 as SGHRS and CDR2 as YFSETQ. V dropped 1 base and J dropped 1 base, with 8 bases sitting between them. The CDR3 nucleotides are TGCGCCAGCAGCTTGATGGCCACCCAAGAGACCCAGTACTTC. It yields the protein CASSLMATQETQYF.

The V and J genes are TRBV7-2 and TRBJ1-2; 7 bases match TRBD1. Germline V gives CDR1 SGHTA, CDR2 FQGNSA. J was trimmed by 5 bases and V by 7 bases; bases with no gene match: 16. CDR3 length: 16 amino acids. The CDR3 loop reads CASTVHSRGRGYGYTF. The CDR3 coding sequence is TGTGCCAGCACCGTTCACTCTAGGGGCAGGGGGTATGGCTACACCTTC.

This chain uses TRBV5-1 with TRBJ1-2, with TRBD1 matching over 8 bases. From germline, CDR1 is SGHRS and CDR2 YFSETQ. The CDR3 loop spans 12 amino acids. With 2 bases clipped from V and 7 bases from J, the junction kept 1 base outside the gene matches. CDR3 protein: CASSFDRGGYTF. CDR3 nucleotides: TGCGCCAGCAGCTTTGACAGGGGTGGCTACACCTTC.

The rearrangement uses TRBV24-1 and TRBJ1-2; 7 bases agree with TRBD1. The germline CDR1 and CDR2 sequences are KGHDR and SFDVKD. Losses at the gene ends were 7 bases for V and 6 bases for J; bases not matched to a gene: 7. CDR3 size: 13 residues. DNA of the CDR3: TGTGCCACCAGCCCGGGACAGTGGGATGGCTACACCTTC. It specifies CATSPGQWDGYTF.

V and J are TRBV6-6 and TRBJ2-1; TRBD1 agrees at 7 bases. The CDR3 has 15 residues. The V and J ends lost 0 bases and 7 bases, in that order; junction bases with no gene match: 6. CDR1 is MNHNY and CDR2 is SVGAGI in the germline V gene (reference sequence). The CDR3 DNA follows: TGTGCCAGCAGTTACTCCGGGACAGAAAAAAATGAGCAGTTCTTC. Its translation: CASSYSGTEKNEQFF.

The genes are TRBV3-1 (or the pseudogene TRBV3-2) and TRBJ1-4; 7 nucleotides line up with TRBD1. Germline-derived CDR1 and CDR2 are LGHDT and YNNKEL (reference sequence). CDR3 length: 13 amino acids. The J segment lost 14 bases and the V segment lost 1 base, leaving 7 bases of the junction unmatched. The DNA of the CDR3 is TGTGCCAGCAGCCAAGGAGGGGGCCTGGGGCTGTTTTTT. Protein product: CASSQGGGLGLFF.

The chain recombines TRBV10-3 with TRBJ2-2, with 10 nucleotides matching TRBD2. Germline V gives CDR1 ENHRY, CDR2 SYGVKD. V was pared by 7 bases and J by 6 bases, with 8 bases of the junction left unmatched. This CDR3 has 15 residues. The CDR3 coding sequence is TGTGCCATCACGAGCGGGAGGGCCGATCCCGGGGAGCTGTTTTTT. It is translated as CAITSGRADPGELFF.

This clone has a handful of counts. The J gene is TRBJ1-6, the V gene TRBV5-4; 8 bases fit TRBD1. The germline V gene has CDR1 SGHNT and CDR2 YYREEE (reference sequence). The V segment lost 4 bases and the J segment 9 bases; nucleotides outside the gene matches: 12. The CDR3 totals 16 residues. This CDR3 reads CASSAGRVGTGSPLHF. The CDR3 nucleotides read TGTGCCAGCAGCGCTGGAAGAGTGGGGACAGGTTCACCCCTCCACTTT.

The chain joins TRBV5-1 to TRBJ2-7, with a possible D match to TRBD1 (6 bases). The germline V gene has CDR1 SGHRS and CDR2 YFSETQ. The CDR3 consists of 15 residues. The V end lost 1 base, the J end lost 4 bases, and 15 bases lay between the germline ends. The CDR3 loop is CASSLIPGDRYEQYF. CDR3 nucleotides: TGCGCCAGCAGCTTGATCCCAGGGGATAGGTACGAGCAGTACTTC.

The chain links TRBV3-1 (or the pseudogene TRBV3-2) to TRBJ2-7; 7 bases are shared with TRBD1. Germline CDR1 and CDR2: LGHDT and YNNKEL (reference sequence). V lost 4 bases and J lost 6; bases outside the gene matches: 6. The CDR3 contains 13 residues. CDR3 region: CASSLQTGLEQYF. The CDR3 DNA reads TGTGCCAGCAGCCTACAGACAGGGCTCGAGCAGTACTTC.

The chain couples TRBV3-1 (or the pseudogene TRBV3-2) to TRBJ2-1; a possible D gene is TRBD1 (5 bases). V lost 4 bases to trimming and J lost 15 bases, with 22 bases between them. The CDR3 length is 14 residues. The V gene's germline CDR1 is LGHDT and CDR2 YNNKEL (reference sequence). The CDR3 DNA reads as TGTGCCAGCAGCCCTAATTTCCCTCAAGGGGTATTGTTCTTC. Translation: CASSPNFPQGVLFF.

The chain is built from TRBV18 and TRBJ1-1, with a possible D match to TRBD1 (6 bases). The germline CDR1 and CDR2 sequences are KGHSH and LQKENI. With 1 base removed from V and 4 bases from J, the gap between germline ends came to 19 bases. This CDR3 spans 17 amino acids. CDR3 DNA sequence: TGTGCCAGCTCACCACGGTCCACGGGGGGGCAGCGCACTGAAGCTTTCTTT. This codes for CASSPRSTGGQRTEAFF.

The V gene is TRBV20-1, the J gene TRBJ1-6, with 8 positions matching TRBD1. Per the germline V gene, CDR1 is DFQATT and CDR2 is SNEGSKA (reference sequence). CDR3 length equals 15 residues. With V trimmed by 3 bases and J by 8 bases, 9 bases remained unmatched. In DNA form, the CDR3 reads TGCAGTGCTAGTGGACCAGGGGGCGAGGATTCACCCCTCCACTTT. This gives the protein CSASGPGGEDSPLHF.

The V and J genes are TRBV11-3 and TRBJ2-7; a possible D gene is TRBD2 (6 bases). V lost 5 bases and J lost 4, with 15 bases in between. CDR1 and CDR2 from the germline V gene are SGHNT and YENEEA. This CDR3 comprises 14 residues. CDR3: CASSPLASAYEQYF. CDR3 in DNA: TGTGCCAGCAGCCCTCTGGCTAGCGCGTACGAGCAGTACTTC. The full variable domain, its missing parts supplied by reference TRBV11-3 and TRBJ2-7, is EAGVVQSPRYKIIEKKQPVAFWCNPISGHNTLYWYLQNLGQGPELLIRYENEEAVDDSQLPKDRFSAERLKGVDSTLKIQPAELGDSAVYLCASSPLASAYEQYFGPGTRLTVT.

The J gene is TRBJ1-3, the V gene TRBV5-1, with D possibly TRBD1 on 6 matching bases. The CDR3 is 16 residues long. Germline V gene data show CDR1 as SGHRS and CDR2 as YFSETQ. With 3 bases removed from V and 0 bases from J, the gap between germline ends came to 13 bases. Written as DNA, the CDR3 is TGCGCCAGCAGCTCGGGGGGGCCGAGCTCTGGAAACACCATATATTTT. Translating gives CASSSGGPSSGNTIYF. The whole variable domain, filled in from reference TRBV5-1 and TRBJ1-3, reads KAGVTQTPRYLIKTRGQQVTLSCSPISGHRSVSWYQQTPGQGLQFLFEYFSETQRNKGNFPGRFSGRQFSNSRSEMNVSTLELGDSALYLCASSSGGPSSGNTIYFGEGSWLTVV.

This clone was observed a single time. The chain joins TRBV28 to TRBJ1-4; D is possibly TRBD1 (6 bases). This CDR3 spans 18 amino acids. Trimming stripped 2 bases from V and 7 bases from J, with 23 bases between. Germline values: CDR1 MDHEN, CDR2 SYDVKM. CDR3 in DNA: TGTGCCAGCAGTTTAGGGACCGGGGGGGCCTCCCTATCTGAAAAACTGTTTTTT. Its protein product is CASSLGTGGASLSEKLFF.

The genes are TRBV19 and TRBJ1-2, with 10 bases lining up with TRBD1. J gave up 8 bases and V 5 bases, and 14 bases lay outside the gene matches. CDR1 LNHDA and CDR2 SQIVND come from the germline V gene (reference sequence). The CDR3 runs to 16 residues. As DNA, the CDR3 is TGTGCCAGTAGTGGCCGGGACAGGGGATTTCGTGGAGGCTACACCTTC. Its protein is CASSGRDRGFRGGYTF. The full variable domain, its missing parts supplied by reference TRBV19 and TRBJ1-2, is DGGITQSPKYLFRKEGQNVTLSCEQNLNHDAMYWYRQDPGQGLRLIYYSQIVNDFQKGDIAEGYSVSREKKESFPLTVTSAQKNPTAFYLCASSGRDRGFRGGYTFGSGTRLTVV.